Listed below are T cell receptor beta chains from one sample, sequenced in a study of blood T cell dynamics during melanoma immunotherapy. The assay was immunoSEQ multiplex PCR, and TCRdb's table has in-frame clones only and misses some. The data contain more than 8,500 clones, nearly 90% of them singletons. Source: blood, taken from a patient treated with checkpoint blockade. Source of these receptors: a human donor with melanoma. Each CDR3 is given with its conserved first and last residue. Each record gives: clone size, J gene, V gene, D gene, CDR3 DNA, CDR3 protein. The D gene is left open where the match is weak. Size values are once, few and many counts, or a class for expanded clones, and some rows have none.

clone_size: -
j_call: TRBJ2-3
v_call: TRBV10-1
d_call: TRBD2
cdr3_nt: TGCGCCAGCAATGGACTAGCCTCAGATACGCAGTATTTT
cdr3_aa: CASNGLASDTQYF

clone_size: -
j_call: TRBJ1-1
v_call: TRBV10-3
d_call: -
cdr3_nt: TGTGCCATCAGAGCGGGCCAGAACACTGAAGCTCTCTTT
cdr3_aa: CAIRAGQNTEALF

clone_size: -
j_call: TRBJ1-1
v_call: TRBV29-1
d_call: TRBD1
cdr3_nt: TGCAGCGTTGAGCTGGACAGGGGGACTGAAGCTTTCTTT
cdr3_aa: CSVELDRGTEAFF

clone_size: -
j_call: TRBJ2-7
v_call: TRBV15
d_call: -
cdr3_nt: TGTGCCACCAGTAACCTGATAAGCTCCTACGAGCAGTACTTC
cdr3_aa: CATSNLISSYEQYF

clone_size: -
j_call: TRBJ2-2
v_call: TRBV2
d_call: -
cdr3_nt: TGTGCCAGCAGTGAAAAGGTCCCCTGGCAGGGGCCCACCGGGGAGCTGTTTTTT
cdr3_aa: CASSEKVPWQGPTGELFF

clone_size: -
j_call: TRBJ2-1
v_call: TRBV5-4
d_call: TRBD2
cdr3_nt: TGTGCCAGCAGCAGCGGACTAGCGGGGTCGCAAGGGGGGCAGTTCTTC
cdr3_aa: CASSSGLAGSQGGQFF

clone_size: -
j_call: TRBJ1-5
v_call: TRBV15
d_call: -
cdr3_nt: TGTGCCACCAGCAGAGCCACCCTGCCTCAGCCCCAGCATTTT
cdr3_aa: CATSRATLPQPQHF

clone_size: -
j_call: TRBJ1-2
v_call: TRBV5-1
d_call: TRBD1
cdr3_nt: TGCGCCAGCAGCACAGGGACAGGGAACGGCTACACCTTC
cdr3_aa: CASSTGTGNGYTF

clone_size: -
j_call: TRBJ2-3
v_call: TRBV11-2
d_call: -
cdr3_nt: TGTGCCAGCAGCTTAGATGGGAAGAGCCCAGATACGCAGTATTTT
cdr3_aa: CASSLDGKSPDTQYF

clone_size: -
j_call: TRBJ2-5
v_call: TRBV7-9
d_call: -
cdr3_nt: TGTGCCAGCAGCTTAGGATGGGGGCCCCGAGAGACCCAGTACTTC
cdr3_aa: CASSLGWGPRETQYF

clone_size: -
j_call: TRBJ2-7
v_call: TRBV7-8
d_call: TRBD1
cdr3_nt: TGTGCCAGCAGCGCATCTCCGGGACAGTTTAGGTTC
cdr3_aa: CASSASPGQFRF

clone_size: -
j_call: TRBJ1-6
v_call: TRBV23-1
d_call: -
cdr3_nt: TGCGCCAGCAGTCAATTCCCAAACGCGTATAATTCACCCCTCCACTTT
cdr3_aa: CASSQFPNAYNSPLHF

clone_size: -
j_call: TRBJ1-1
v_call: TRBV5-6
d_call: TRBD1
cdr3_nt: TGTGCCAGCAGCTCGACACCGGGACAGGGGGTTCAAGCTTTCTTT
cdr3_aa: CASSSTPGQGVQAFF

clone_size: -
j_call: TRBJ2-2
v_call: TRBV2
d_call: -
cdr3_nt: TGTGCCAGCAAGGCCACGAACACCGGGGAGCTGTTTTTT
cdr3_aa: CASKATNTGELFF

clone_size: few
j_call: TRBJ1-5
v_call: TRBV2
d_call: -
cdr3_nt: TGTGCCAGCAGTGACGGCCCGCAGCCCCAGCATTTT
cdr3_aa: CASSDGPQPQHF

clone_size: -
j_call: TRBJ2-7
v_call: TRBV9
d_call: TRBD1
cdr3_nt: TGTGCCAGCAGCCCCCGGGACAGACACTACGAGCAGTACTTC
cdr3_aa: CASSPRDRHYEQYF

clone_size: -
j_call: TRBJ2-5
v_call: TRBV5-1
d_call: -
cdr3_nt: TGCGCCAGCAGCTTGGGGGACACCTCTCAGGAGACCCAGTACTTC
cdr3_aa: CASSLGDTSQETQYF

clone_size: -
j_call: TRBJ2-2
v_call: TRBV29-1
d_call: -
cdr3_nt: TGCAGCGTTGACCCGTATGACACCGGGGAGCTGTTTTTT
cdr3_aa: CSVDPYDTGELFF

clone_size: -
j_call: TRBJ1-6
v_call: TRBV15
d_call: -
cdr3_nt: TGTGCCACCAGCGGCCGGGACGGTGACGGGGCACCCCTCCACTTT
cdr3_aa: CATSGRDGDGAPLHF

clone_size: -
j_call: TRBJ2-3
v_call: TRBV5-1
d_call: -
cdr3_nt: TGCGCCAGCAGCTCCGGGACGATGTCGGGCACAGATACGCAGTATTTT
cdr3_aa: CASSSGTMSGTDTQYF

clone_size: -
j_call: TRBJ1-2
v_call: TRBV2
d_call: TRBD1
cdr3_nt: TGTGCCAGCAGTGTTATGGGACAGGGGGCAAATGGCTACACCTTC
cdr3_aa: CASSVMGQGANGYTF

clone_size: -
j_call: TRBJ1-6
v_call: TRBV30
d_call: TRBD1
cdr3_nt: TGTGCCTGGAGCTACAGGGGGGATTCACCCCTCCACTTT
cdr3_aa: CAWSYRGDSPLHF

clone_size: -
j_call: TRBJ2-1
v_call: TRBV7-2
d_call: TRBD2
cdr3_nt: TGTGCCAGCAGCTTAGCGCTTGGGACTACCTACAATGAGCAGTTCTTC
cdr3_aa: CASSLALGTTYNEQFF

clone_size: once
j_call: TRBJ1-3
v_call: TRBV19
d_call: -
cdr3_nt: TGTGCCAGTGGACAGAAGGGCGACGGAAACACCATATATTTT
cdr3_aa: CASGQKGDGNTIYF

clone_size: medium-sized
j_call: TRBJ2-2
v_call: TRBV5-1
d_call: -
cdr3_nt: TGCGCCAGCAGCTTGGAGGGTAACACCGGGGAGCTGTTTTTT
cdr3_aa: CASSLEGNTGELFF

clone_size: -
j_call: TRBJ2-7
v_call: TRBV5-1
d_call: -
cdr3_nt: TGCGCCAGCAGCTCCCGGGCGAACGGGGCCTACGAGCAGTACTTC
cdr3_aa: CASSSRANGAYEQYF

clone_size: -
j_call: TRBJ2-3
v_call: TRBV5-6
d_call: -
cdr3_nt: TGTGCCAGCAGCTGGGGTCCTGGGCTCGGGAACACAGATACGCAGTATTTT
cdr3_aa: CASSWGPGLGNTDTQYF

clone_size: once
j_call: TRBJ1-5
v_call: TRBV28
d_call: -
cdr3_nt: TGTGCCAGCAGTTTTCCCGGGACGGCTAATCAGCCCCAGCATTTT
cdr3_aa: CASSFPGTANQPQHF

clone_size: -
j_call: TRBJ1-3
v_call: TRBV2
d_call: -
cdr3_nt: TGTGCCAGCAGACCACAGGGAGTTGGAAACACCATATATTTT
cdr3_aa: CASRPQGVGNTIYF

clone_size: -
j_call: TRBJ2-2
v_call: TRBV6-1
d_call: -
cdr3_nt: TGTGCCAGCAGTGAAGCGATGGGTGAAATTCGAACCGGGGAGCTGTTTTTT
cdr3_aa: CASSEAMGEIRTGELFF

clone_size: -
j_call: TRBJ2-3
v_call: TRBV28
d_call: -
cdr3_nt: TGTGCCAGCAGTTTCCCTAGCACAGATACGCAGTATTTT
cdr3_aa: CASSFPSTDTQYF

clone_size: few
j_call: TRBJ2-7
v_call: TRBV10-3
d_call: TRBD2
cdr3_nt: TGTGCCATCAGTGAGGAACCCGCGGGACAGACGACTAGCGGGGGGTTC
cdr3_aa: CAISEEPAGQTTSGGF

clone_size: large
j_call: TRBJ2-3
v_call: TRBV9
d_call: TRBD2
cdr3_nt: TGTGCCAGCAGCCCTAGCGGGGCCAGCACAGATACGCAGTATTTT
cdr3_aa: CASSPSGASTDTQYF

clone_size: -
j_call: TRBJ1-2
v_call: TRBV19
d_call: TRBD1
cdr3_nt: TGTGCCAGTAGTATGATCGAAGACAGGGGAAATGGCTACACCTTC
cdr3_aa: CASSMIEDRGNGYTF

clone_size: -
j_call: TRBJ2-6
v_call: TRBV9
d_call: -
cdr3_nt: TGTGCCAGCAGGAGCTCTGGGGCCAACGTCCTGACTTTC
cdr3_aa: CASRSSGANVLTF

clone_size: -
j_call: TRBJ2-1
v_call: TRBV7-9
d_call: TRBD1
cdr3_nt: TGTGCCAGCAGCTTGGTGGGACAGGTCGATGAGCAGTTCTTC
cdr3_aa: CASSLVGQVDEQFF

clone_size: -
j_call: TRBJ2-3
v_call: TRBV6-4
d_call: TRBD2
cdr3_nt: TGTGCCAGCAGTGACTCCGGGACTAGCGGCCCAGATACGCAGTATTTT
cdr3_aa: CASSDSGTSGPDTQYF

clone_size: -
j_call: TRBJ2-7
v_call: TRBV7-9
d_call: -
cdr3_nt: TGTGCCAGCAGCCCGGTGGGGACCTACGAGCAGTACTTC
cdr3_aa: CASSPVGTYEQYF

clone_size: once
j_call: TRBJ2-5
v_call: TRBV2
d_call: -
cdr3_nt: TGTGCCAGCACGCGGGGTAAAGAGACCCAGTACTTC
cdr3_aa: CASTRGKETQYF

clone_size: few
j_call: TRBJ1-1
v_call: TRBV5-1
d_call: -
cdr3_nt: TGCGCCAGCAGGAACGGGAACACTGAAGCTTTCTTT
cdr3_aa: CASRNGNTEAFF

clone_size: -
j_call: TRBJ2-7
v_call: TRBV5-4
d_call: -
cdr3_nt: TGTGCCAGCAGCCCGGAGACACTCAGCTCCTACGAGCAGTACTTC
cdr3_aa: CASSPETLSSYEQYF

clone_size: few
j_call: TRBJ1-5
v_call: TRBV7-4
d_call: -
cdr3_nt: TGTGCCAGCAACCTTAGAGGGATCAATCAGCCCCAGCATTTT
cdr3_aa: CASNLRGINQPQHF

clone_size: large
j_call: TRBJ2-7
v_call: TRBV23-1
d_call: TRBD1
cdr3_nt: TGCGCCAGCAGCCCTCCTAGGACAGGGGGCTGCGAGCAGTACTTC
cdr3_aa: CASSPPRTGGCEQYF

clone_size: -
j_call: TRBJ2-7
v_call: TRBV28
d_call: -
cdr3_nt: TGTGCCAGCAGTTTAGGCAGGTCCTACGAGCAGTACTTC
cdr3_aa: CASSLGRSYEQYF

clone_size: large
j_call: TRBJ1-1
v_call: TRBV30
d_call: -
cdr3_nt: TGTGCCCTCGACGGGGGTAGGAACACTGAAGCTTTCTTT
cdr3_aa: CALDGGRNTEAFF

clone_size: -
j_call: TRBJ2-1
v_call: TRBV7-3
d_call: TRBD2
cdr3_nt: TGTGCCAGCAGCTTATGGGGCGGGAGTAACTACAATGAGCAGTTCTTC
cdr3_aa: CASSLWGGSNYNEQFF

clone_size: -
j_call: TRBJ2-7
v_call: TRBV5-1
d_call: -
cdr3_nt: TGCGCCAGCAGCCCGGACGTAGGAGGGAACGAGCAGTACTTC
cdr3_aa: CASSPDVGGNEQYF

clone_size: -
j_call: TRBJ1-5
v_call: TRBV15
d_call: -
cdr3_nt: TGTGCCACCAGCAGAGAAGAAGGGGTGAGCAATCAGCCCCAGCATTTT
cdr3_aa: CATSREEGVSNQPQHF

clone_size: -
j_call: TRBJ2-5
v_call: TRBV6-5
d_call: TRBD1
cdr3_nt: TGTGCCAGCAGTTTGGGGACAGGTCGGGCAAAGACCCAGTACTTC
cdr3_aa: CASSLGTGRAKTQYF

clone_size: -
j_call: TRBJ2-6
v_call: TRBV7-9
d_call: -
cdr3_nt: TGTGCCAGCAGCCAACACAGAAACTCTGGGGCCAACGTCCTGACTTTC
cdr3_aa: CASSQHRNSGANVLTF

clone_size: -
j_call: TRBJ2-7
v_call: TRBV6-5
d_call: TRBD1
cdr3_nt: TGTGCCAGCACCACTACCGGGACAGGGAACTACGAGCAGTACTTC
cdr3_aa: CASTTTGTGNYEQYF

clone_size: -
j_call: TRBJ2-1
v_call: TRBV7-8
d_call: TRBD2
cdr3_nt: TGTGCCAGCAGCTTAAGGACTAGGCTGAGTGAGCAGTTCTTC
cdr3_aa: CASSLRTRLSEQFF

clone_size: -
j_call: TRBJ2-6
v_call: TRBV5-6
d_call: -
cdr3_nt: TGTGCCAGCAGCCCACCGACAAGCCTCTCTGGGGCCAACGTCCTGACTTTC
cdr3_aa: CASSPPTSLSGANVLTF

clone_size: -
j_call: TRBJ1-3
v_call: TRBV7-6
d_call: -
cdr3_nt: TGTGCCAGCAGCCCATCGGGCCTTTCTGGAAACACCATATATTTT
cdr3_aa: CASSPSGLSGNTIYF

clone_size: -
j_call: TRBJ1-2
v_call: TRBV4-1
d_call: -
cdr3_nt: TGCGCCAGCAGCCAAGTCCACCTCCTAAACTATGGCTACACCTTC
cdr3_aa: CASSQVHLLNYGYTF